This T cell receptor (beta chain) comes out of a study of cytomegalovirus exposure and HLA in healthy donors. Study-level findings and limits: Across donors, presence/absence analyses took sequencing depth to be roughly uniform.

This CDR3 region has 13 residues. Trimming shortened V by 3 bases and J by 8 bases, and 8 bases separated the two germline ends. The germline V gene has CDR1 ENHRY and CDR2 SYGVKD. PCR employed 60 Vbeta and 13 Jbeta primers. The data were produced by immunoSEQ multiplex PCR, yet TCRdb's version contains in-frame clones alone and is incomplete. The table records some 98,000 clones, under 80% of them present only once. In regard to this clone: The antigen remains undetermined.

Sequencing used PBMCs. The rearrangement uses TRBV10-3 and TRBJ1-6; D gene uncertain. The sequence was obtained from a human donor in good health. The CDR3 bases are TGTGCCATCAGTGAAAGAGGAGATTCACCCCTCCACTTT. Protein sequence: CAISERGDSPLHF.